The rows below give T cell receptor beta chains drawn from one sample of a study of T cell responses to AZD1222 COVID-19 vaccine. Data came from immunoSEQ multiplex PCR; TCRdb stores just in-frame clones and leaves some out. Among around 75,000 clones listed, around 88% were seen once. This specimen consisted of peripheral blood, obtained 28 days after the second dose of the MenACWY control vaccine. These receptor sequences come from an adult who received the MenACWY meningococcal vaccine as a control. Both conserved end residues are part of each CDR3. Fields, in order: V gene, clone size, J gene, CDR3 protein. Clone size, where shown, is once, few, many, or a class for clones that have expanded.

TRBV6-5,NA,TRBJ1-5,CASSYRWGASNQPQHF
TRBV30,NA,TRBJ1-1,CAWLQGRAFF
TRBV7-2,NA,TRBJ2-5,CASSARLRETQYF
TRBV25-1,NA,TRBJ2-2,CASSPGLAGTGELFF
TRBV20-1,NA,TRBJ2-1,CSAEKGGHTFF
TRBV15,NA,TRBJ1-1,CATSRDTHREAFF
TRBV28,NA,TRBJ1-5,CASSLNMQPQHF
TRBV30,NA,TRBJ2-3,CAWSSQGPLYF
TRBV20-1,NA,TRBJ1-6,CSASREGIPNSPLHF
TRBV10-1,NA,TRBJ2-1,CASPKRGGRDEQFF
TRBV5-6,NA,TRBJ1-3,CASSLVGGDGNTIYF
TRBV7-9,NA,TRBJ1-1,CASSLGDLRDTEAFF
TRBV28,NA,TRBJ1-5,CASSLAGYDQPQHF
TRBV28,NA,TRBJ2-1,CASRGGGLPRVNEQFF
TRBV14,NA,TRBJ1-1,CASSQDRDRNTEAFF
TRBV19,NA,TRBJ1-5,CASRSDRGSNQPQHF
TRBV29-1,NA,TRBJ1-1,CSVEGTVGGEAFF
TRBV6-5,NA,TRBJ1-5,CASRHRGDNQPQHF
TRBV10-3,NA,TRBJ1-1,CAISAGGNTEAFF
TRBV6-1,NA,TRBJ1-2,CASSEQRYYGYTF
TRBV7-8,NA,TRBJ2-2,CASSLAGGLGSTTGELFF
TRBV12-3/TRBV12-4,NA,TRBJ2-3,CASTGTTDTQYF
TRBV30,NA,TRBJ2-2,CAWSQIGPLNTGELFF
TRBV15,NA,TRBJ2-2,CATSPRGSNTGELFF
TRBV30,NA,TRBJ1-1,CAWGTGDYNTEAFF
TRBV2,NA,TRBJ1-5,CASSEQGTGGVQPQHF
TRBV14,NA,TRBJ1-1,CASSPLQGTGTEAFF
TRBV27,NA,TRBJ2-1,CASSLDLAGGSNEQFF
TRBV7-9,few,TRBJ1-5,CASSLRQTEPQHF
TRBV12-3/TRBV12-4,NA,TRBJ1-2,CASSLNPNYGYTF
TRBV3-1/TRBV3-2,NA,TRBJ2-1,CASSQDHAGASEQFF
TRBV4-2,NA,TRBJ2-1,CASSQERTGANNEQFF
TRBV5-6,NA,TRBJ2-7,CASRTGTLDEQYF
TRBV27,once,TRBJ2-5,CASSPLWGGRGFQETQYF
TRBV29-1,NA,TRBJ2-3,CSVERAGKNTDTQYF
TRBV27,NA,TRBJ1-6,CASSLNQGGNSPLHF
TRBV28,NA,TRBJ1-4,CASSLATQGAYEKLFF
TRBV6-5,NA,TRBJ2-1,CASSYSVYNEQFF
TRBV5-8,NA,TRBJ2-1,CASSLGGGSGGGYNEQFF
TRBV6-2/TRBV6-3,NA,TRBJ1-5,CASSYAREGGNQPQHF
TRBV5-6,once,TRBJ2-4,CASSPWDRVAKNIQYF
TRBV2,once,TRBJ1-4,CASKPGYNNEKLFF
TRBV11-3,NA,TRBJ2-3,CASSLGLAAGTDTQYF
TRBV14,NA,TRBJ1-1,CASSPFRDRGYKNTEAFF
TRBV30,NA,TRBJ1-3,CASSMGSGNTIYF
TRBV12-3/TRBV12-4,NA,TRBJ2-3,CASSSQPNTQYF
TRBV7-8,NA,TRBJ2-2,CASYLSVVAGGWTGELFF
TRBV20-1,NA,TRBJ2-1,CSASVRGVGGSYNEQFF
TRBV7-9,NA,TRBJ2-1,CASSLDLAVGGEQFF
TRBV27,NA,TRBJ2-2,CASRPTSGGYTGELFF
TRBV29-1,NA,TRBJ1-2,CSIPADRGGYGYTF
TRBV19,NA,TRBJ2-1,CASSIGPQGYEQFF
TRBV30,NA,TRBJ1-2,CAWTPPGAGYGYTF